Listed below are T cell receptor beta chains from one sample, sequenced in a study of cytomegalovirus exposure and HLA in healthy donors. Sequenced by immunoSEQ multiplex PCR; TCRdb stores in-frame clones only, minus some. The sample holds roughly 150,000 clones; around nine tenths are singletons and the top ten take 4% to 5%. What was sequenced was PBMCs. Every receptor here comes from a young man in good health and CMV-seropositive. Each CDR3 is given with its conserved first and last residue. Fields, in order: V gene, clone size, D gene, J gene, CDR3 protein, CDR3 DNA. D genes are given only for firm matches. Only some rows state a clone size, as once, few, many or a class for expanded clones.

TRBV5-1,.,.,TRBJ2-1,CASSLAGKNEQFF,TGCGCCAGCAGCTTAGCCGGGAAAAATGAGCAGTTCTTC
TRBV28,.,.,TRBJ1-4,CAGGGAREKLFF,TGTGCCGGAGGGGGGGCGAGGGAAAAACTGTTTTTT
TRBV11-3,.,.,TRBJ2-7,CASSFRGPYEQYF,TGTGCCAGCAGCTTCCGCGGGCCTTACGAGCAGTACTTC
TRBV4-2,.,.,TRBJ2-3,CASSQGTGLITDTQYF,TGTGCCAGCAGCCAAGGAACGGGTTTGATCACAGATACGCAGTATTTT
TRBV6-1,.,TRBD1,TRBJ1-2,CASSVNRGDYGYTF,TGTGCCAGCAGTGTCAACAGGGGGGACTATGGCTACACCTTC
TRBV6-1,.,.,TRBJ1-3,CASSGWQGSSGNTIYF,TGTGCCAGCAGTGGGTGGCAGGGGAGCTCTGGAAACACCATATATTTT
TRBV19,few,TRBD1,TRBJ1-2,CASSSFGQGSYGYTF,TGTGCCAGTAGTAGCTTTGGACAGGGCTCCTATGGCTACACCTTC
TRBV4-1,.,TRBD1,TRBJ1-2,CASSQEQGNYGYTF,TGCGCCAGCAGCCAGGAACAGGGGAACTATGGCTACACCTTC
TRBV2,once,.,TRBJ1-5,CASSEAGDRSSNQPQHF,TGTGCCAGCAGTGAAGCGGGCGACAGGTCTAGCAATCAGCCCCAGCATTTT
TRBV7-8,.,.,TRBJ2-1,CASSLREVDEQFF,TGTGCCAGCAGCTTACGAGAGGTCGATGAGCAGTTCTTC
TRBV5-1,few,.,TRBJ1-1,CASSAAGPNTEAFF,TGCGCCAGCAGCGCTGCAGGTCCGAACACTGAAGCTTTCTTT
TRBV19,few,TRBD1,TRBJ2-7,CASSIVGTGASYEQYF,TGTGCCAGTAGTATAGTTGGGACAGGGGCGTCCTACGAGCAGTACTTC
TRBV2,.,TRBD2,TRBJ2-1,CASSEARAGTSGRAWSYNEQFF,TGTGCCAGCAGTGAAGCGAGAGCCGGGACTAGCGGGAGGGCTTGGTCCTACAATGAGCAGTTCTTC
TRBV6-7,.,TRBD1,TRBJ2-3,CASSYSGTGAHTDTQYF,TGTGCCAGCAGTTACTCCGGGACAGGGGCCCACACAGATACGCAGTATTTT
TRBV5-1,.,TRBD1,TRBJ2-7,CASRKGTANNEQYF,TGCGCCAGCCGGAAAGGGACAGCAAACAACGAGCAGTACTTC
TRBV5-1,once,TRBD1,TRBJ2-7,CASSAEGQAYEQYF,TGCGCCAGCAGCGCCGAAGGACAGGCCTACGAGCAGTACTTC
TRBV6-9,once,.,TRBJ1-2,CASSYSWGLDGYTF,TGTGCCAGCAGTTATTCATGGGGGCTTGATGGCTACACCTTC
TRBV7-9,.,.,TRBJ1-2,CAHSGVGYGYTF,TGTGCCCACTCGGGGGTTGGGTATGGCTACACCTTC
TRBV15,once,TRBD2,TRBJ2-3,CATRPGLAGYTQYF,TGTGCCACACGACCGGGACTAGCGGGGTATACGCAGTATTTT
TRBV2,.,TRBD1,TRBJ1-1,CASSAEGQGRTEAFF,TGTGCCAGCAGTGCTGAGGGACAGGGACGAACTGAAGCTTTCTTT
TRBV4-1,.,TRBD2,TRBJ2-7,CASSQEGSSGRAFSYEQYF,TGCGCCAGCAGCCAAGAGGGAAGTAGCGGGAGGGCCTTCTCCTACGAGCAGTACTTC
TRBV7-2,.,TRBD1,TRBJ1-5,CASSPGQGAGQPQHF,TGTGCCAGCAGCCCGGGACAGGGGGCGGGTCAGCCCCAGCATTTT
TRBV2,.,TRBD1,TRBJ1-5,CASRDRGGNQPQHF,TGTGCCAGCAGGGACAGGGGGGGAAATCAGCCCCAGCATTTT
TRBV2,.,.,TRBJ1-3,CASRRALTDGNTIYF,TGTGCCAGCAGGAGGGCTCTTACCGATGGAAACACCATATATTTT
TRBV2,.,TRBD1,TRBJ1-1,CASSGDRGINTEAFF,TGTGCCAGCAGTGGGGACAGGGGGATAAACACTGAAGCTTTCTTT
TRBV5-1,once,.,TRBJ1-1,CASSFSGTSNTEAFF,TGCGCCAGCAGCTTCTCCGGGACAAGTAACACTGAAGCTTTCTTT
TRBV10-3,.,TRBD1,TRBJ1-5,CAISERTGSSNQPQHF,TGTGCCATCAGTGAGAGGACAGGGTCCAGCAATCAGCCCCAGCATTTT
TRBV23-1,.,.,TRBJ2-1,CASSQFRLRLPRYNEQFF,TGCGCCAGCAGTCAATTCCGACTTCGACTACCCCGGTACAATGAGCAGTTCTTC
TRBV20-1,.,TRBD1,TRBJ2-1,CSADRGTEQFF,TGCAGTGCTGACAGGGGAACTGAGCAGTTCTTC
TRBV5-1,.,TRBD1,TRBJ1-1,CASRPTQGAGEAFF,TGCGCCAGCAGGCCGACCCAGGGGGCAGGGGAAGCTTTCTTT
TRBV28,.,.,TRBJ1-3,CASSSHGVSSGNTIYF,TGTGCCAGCAGTTCTCACGGGGTATCCTCTGGAAACACCATATATTTT
TRBV27,.,TRBD1,TRBJ1-5,CASSPGGAGYQPQHF,TGTGCCAGCAGCCCAGGGGGCGCGGGGTATCAGCCCCAGCATTTT
TRBV6-4,.,TRBD1,TRBJ2-7,CASSPDRGSHEQYF,TGTGCCAGCAGTCCGGACAGGGGCTCCCACGAGCAGTACTTC
TRBV7-9,.,TRBD1,TRBJ1-5,CASSLMSDGTGNQPQHF,TGTGCCAGCAGCTTAATGTCGGACGGGACAGGCAATCAGCCCCAGCATTTT
TRBV5-1,.,.,TRBJ1-2,CASSTGTLNYGYTF,TGCGCCAGCAGCACGGGGACACTTAACTATGGCTACACCTTC
TRBV11-2,.,TRBD2,TRBJ2-1,CASSLILAGGPIYNEQFF,TGTGCCAGCAGCTTAATACTAGCGGGAGGGCCAATTTACAATGAGCAGTTCTTC
TRBV30,.,.,TRBJ2-3,CAWSAPLSGFLTDTQYF,TGTGCCTGGAGCGCACCTTTGAGCGGATTTCTCACAGATACGCAGTATTTT
TRBV19,.,.,TRBJ2-5,CASSIRGSETQYF,TGTGCCAGTAGTATACGGGGTAGCGAGACCCAGTACTTC
TRBV11-1,.,TRBD1,TRBJ2-1,CASSLDRGPSDEQFF,TGTGCCAGCAGCTTAGACAGGGGGCCTAGCGATGAGCAGTTCTTC